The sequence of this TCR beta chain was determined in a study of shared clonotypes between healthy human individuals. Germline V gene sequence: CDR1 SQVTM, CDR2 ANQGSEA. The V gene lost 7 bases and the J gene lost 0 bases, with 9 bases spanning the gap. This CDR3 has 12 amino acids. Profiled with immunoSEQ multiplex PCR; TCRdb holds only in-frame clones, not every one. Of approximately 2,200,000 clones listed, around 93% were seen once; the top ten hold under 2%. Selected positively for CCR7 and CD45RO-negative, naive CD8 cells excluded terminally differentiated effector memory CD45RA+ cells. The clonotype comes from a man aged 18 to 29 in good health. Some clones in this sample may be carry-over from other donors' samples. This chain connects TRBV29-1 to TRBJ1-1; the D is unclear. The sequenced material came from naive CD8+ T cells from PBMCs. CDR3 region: CSARRMNTEAFF. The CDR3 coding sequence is TGCAGCGCACGGAGGATGAACACTGAAGCTTTCTTT.